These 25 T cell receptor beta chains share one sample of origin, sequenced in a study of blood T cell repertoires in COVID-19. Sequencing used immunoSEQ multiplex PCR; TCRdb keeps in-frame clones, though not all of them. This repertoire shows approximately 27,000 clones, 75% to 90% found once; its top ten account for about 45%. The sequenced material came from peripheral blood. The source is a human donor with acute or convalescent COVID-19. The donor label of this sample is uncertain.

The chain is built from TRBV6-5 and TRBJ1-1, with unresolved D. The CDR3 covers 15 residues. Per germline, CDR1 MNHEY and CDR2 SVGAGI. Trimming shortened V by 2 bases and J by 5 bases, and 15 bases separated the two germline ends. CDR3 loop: CASSYPSRGRTEAFF. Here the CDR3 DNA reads TGTGCCAGCAGTTACCCCTCTCGGGGAAGAACTGAAGCTTTCTTT.

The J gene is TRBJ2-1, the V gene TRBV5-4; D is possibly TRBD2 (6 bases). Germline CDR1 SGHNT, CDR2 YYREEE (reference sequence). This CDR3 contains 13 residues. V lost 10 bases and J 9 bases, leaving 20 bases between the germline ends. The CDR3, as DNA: TGTGCCGGAGGGGCTGATGAAAGAAGTGAGCAGTTCTTC. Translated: CAGGADERSEQFF.

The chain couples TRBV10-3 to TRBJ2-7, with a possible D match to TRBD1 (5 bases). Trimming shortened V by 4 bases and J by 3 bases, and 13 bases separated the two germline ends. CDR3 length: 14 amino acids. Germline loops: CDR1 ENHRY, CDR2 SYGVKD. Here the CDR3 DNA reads TGTGCCATCAGTGGACAGTCAACCCTCTACGAGCAGTACTTC. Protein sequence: CAISGQSTLYEQYF.

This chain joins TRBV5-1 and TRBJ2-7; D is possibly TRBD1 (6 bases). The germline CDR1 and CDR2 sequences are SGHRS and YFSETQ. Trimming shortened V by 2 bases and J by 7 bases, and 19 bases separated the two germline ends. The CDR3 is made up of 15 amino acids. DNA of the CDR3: TGCGCCAGCAGCTTCGGGACACCTGGACCGGAGGAGCAGTACTTC. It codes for CASSFGTPGPEEQYF.

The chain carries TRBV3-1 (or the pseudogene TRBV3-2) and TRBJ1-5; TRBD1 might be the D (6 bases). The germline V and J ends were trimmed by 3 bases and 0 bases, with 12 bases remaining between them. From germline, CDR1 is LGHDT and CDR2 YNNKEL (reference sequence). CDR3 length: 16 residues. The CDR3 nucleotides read TGTGCCAGCAGCCAGGGCGGACAGCTTAGCAATCAGCCCCAGCATTTT. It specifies CASSQGGQLSNQPQHF.

This CDR3 reads CAWSGQGLPQHF. The DNA of the CDR3 is TGTGCCTGGAGTGGACAGGGACTGCCCCAGCATTTT. The chain links TRBV30 to TRBJ1-5; TRBD1 agrees at 7 bases. CDR1 is GTSNPN and CDR2 is SVGIG in the germline V gene (reference sequence). The length of the CDR3 is 12 residues. The V gene end was trimmed by 1 base and the J gene end by 9 bases; junction bases not matched to a gene: 3.

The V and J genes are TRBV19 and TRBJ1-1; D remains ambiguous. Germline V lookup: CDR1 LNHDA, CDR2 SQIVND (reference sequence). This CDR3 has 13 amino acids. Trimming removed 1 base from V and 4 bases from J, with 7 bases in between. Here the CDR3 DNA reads TGTGCCAGTAGTATAGGCCGGTCCACTGAAGCTTTCTTT. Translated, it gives CASSIGRSTEAFF. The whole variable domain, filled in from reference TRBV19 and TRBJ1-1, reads DGGITQSPKYLFRKEGQNVTLSCEQNLNHDAMYWYRQDPGQGLRLIYYSQIVNDFQKGDIAEGYSVSREKKESFPLTVTSAQKNPTAFYLCASSIGRSTEAFFGQGTRLTVV.

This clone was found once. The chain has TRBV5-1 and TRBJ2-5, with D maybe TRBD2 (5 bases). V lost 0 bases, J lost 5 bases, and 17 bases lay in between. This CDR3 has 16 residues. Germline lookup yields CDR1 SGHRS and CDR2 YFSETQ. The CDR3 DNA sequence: TGCGCCAGCAGCTTGGTTGGTAGTGGAGGCGGCGAGACCCAGTACTTC. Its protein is CASSLVGSGGGETQYF.

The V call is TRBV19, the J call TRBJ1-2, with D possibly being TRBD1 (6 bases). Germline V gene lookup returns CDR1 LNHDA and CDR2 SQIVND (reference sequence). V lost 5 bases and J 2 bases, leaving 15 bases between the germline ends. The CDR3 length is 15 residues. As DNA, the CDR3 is TGTGCCAGTAGTTCTAGACAGGCCTCAAACTATGGCTACACCTTC. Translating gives CASSSRQASNYGYTF.

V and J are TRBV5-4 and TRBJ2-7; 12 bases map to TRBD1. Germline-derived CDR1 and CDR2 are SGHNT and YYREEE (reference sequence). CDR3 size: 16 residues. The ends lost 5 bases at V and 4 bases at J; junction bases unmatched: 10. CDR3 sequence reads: CASRAGTGGRSYEQYF. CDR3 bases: TGTGCCAGCAGGGCCGGGACAGGGGGCCGGTCATACGAGCAGTACTTC.

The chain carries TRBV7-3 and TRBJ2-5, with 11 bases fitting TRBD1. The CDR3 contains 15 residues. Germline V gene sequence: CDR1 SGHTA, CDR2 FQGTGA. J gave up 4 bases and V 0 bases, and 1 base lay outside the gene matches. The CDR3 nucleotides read TGTGCCAGCAGCTTAACGGGACAGGGGGGAGAGACCCAGTACTTC. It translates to CASSLTGQGGETQYF.

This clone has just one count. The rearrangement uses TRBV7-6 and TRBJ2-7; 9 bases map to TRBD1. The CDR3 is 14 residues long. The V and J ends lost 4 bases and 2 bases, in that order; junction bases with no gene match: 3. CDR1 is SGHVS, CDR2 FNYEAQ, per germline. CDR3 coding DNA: TGTGCCAGCAGCTCGTGGGACAGGGCCTACGAGCAGTACTTC. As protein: CASSSWDRAYEQYF.

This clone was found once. In DNA, the CDR3 is TGTGCCAGTAGCCTGACCGGGACTAGCGGCTACGAGCAGTACTTC. It specifies CASSLTGTSGYEQYF. The chain employs TRBV19 and TRBJ2-7; TRBD2 matches at 11 bases. V dropped 6 bases and J dropped 3; count of bases not matched to a gene: 7. The CDR3 is 15 residues long. Germline CDR1 and CDR2: LNHDA and SQIVND (reference sequence).

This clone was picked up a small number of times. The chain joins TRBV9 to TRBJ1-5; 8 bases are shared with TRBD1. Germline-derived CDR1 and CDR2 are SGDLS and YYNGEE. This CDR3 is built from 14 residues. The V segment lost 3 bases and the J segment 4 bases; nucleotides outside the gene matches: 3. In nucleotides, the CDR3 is TGTGCCAGCAGCGAAACAGGGGGGAATCAGCCCCAGCATTTT. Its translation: CASSETGGNQPQHF.

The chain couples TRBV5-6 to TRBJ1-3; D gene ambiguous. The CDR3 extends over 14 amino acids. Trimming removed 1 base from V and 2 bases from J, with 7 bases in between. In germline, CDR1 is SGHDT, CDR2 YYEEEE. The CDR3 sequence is CASSLTGAGNTIYF. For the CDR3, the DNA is TGTGCCAGCAGCTTGACCGGGGCTGGAAACACCATATATTTT.

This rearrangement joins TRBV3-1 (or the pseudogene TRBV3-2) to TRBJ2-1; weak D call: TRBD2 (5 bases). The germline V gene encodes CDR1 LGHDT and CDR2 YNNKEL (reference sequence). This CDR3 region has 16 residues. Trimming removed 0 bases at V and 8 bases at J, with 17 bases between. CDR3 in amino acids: CASSQDWTRTGDEQFF. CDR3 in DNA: TGTGCCAGCAGCCAAGATTGGACTCGGACCGGGGATGAGCAGTTCTTC.

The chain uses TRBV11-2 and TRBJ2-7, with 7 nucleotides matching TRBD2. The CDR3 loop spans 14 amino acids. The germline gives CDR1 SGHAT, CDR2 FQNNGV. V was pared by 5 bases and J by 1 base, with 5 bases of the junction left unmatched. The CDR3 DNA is TGTGCCAGCAGCCCAATAGCGGGTTCCTACGAGCAGTACTTC. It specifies CASSPIAGSYEQYF.

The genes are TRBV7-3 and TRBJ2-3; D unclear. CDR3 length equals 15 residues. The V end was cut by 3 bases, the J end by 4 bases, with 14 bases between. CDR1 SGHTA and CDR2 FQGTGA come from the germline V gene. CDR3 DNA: TGTGCCAGCAGCTTGCAGATGGCATCCCCAGATACGCAGTATTTT. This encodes CASSLQMASPDTQYF. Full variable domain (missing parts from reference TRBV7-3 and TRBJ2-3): GAGVSQTPSNKVTEKGKYVELRCDPISGHTALYWYRQSLGQGPEFLIYFQGTGAADDSGLPNDRFFAVRPEGSVSTLKIQRTERGDSAVYLCASSLQMASPDTQYFGPGTRLTVL.

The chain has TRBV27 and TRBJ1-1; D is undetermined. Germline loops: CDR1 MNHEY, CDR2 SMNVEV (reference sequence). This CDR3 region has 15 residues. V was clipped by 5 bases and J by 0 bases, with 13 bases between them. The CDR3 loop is CASSLFPELNTEAFF. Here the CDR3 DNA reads TGTGCCAGCAGTCTCTTCCCGGAGTTGAACACTGAAGCTTTCTTT.

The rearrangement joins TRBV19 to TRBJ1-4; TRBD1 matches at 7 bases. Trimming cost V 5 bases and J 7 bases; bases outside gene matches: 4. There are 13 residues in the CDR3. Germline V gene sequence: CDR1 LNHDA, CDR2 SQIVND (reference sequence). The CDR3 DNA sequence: TGTGCCAGTAGTGGTCAGGGGGGTGAAAAACTGTTTTTT. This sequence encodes CASSGQGGEKLFF.

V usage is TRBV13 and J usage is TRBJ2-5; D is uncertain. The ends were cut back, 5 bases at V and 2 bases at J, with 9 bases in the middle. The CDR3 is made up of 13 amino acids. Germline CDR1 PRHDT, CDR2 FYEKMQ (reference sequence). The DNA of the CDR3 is TGTGCCAGCAGCCTCGCGGTTCAAGAGACCCAGTACTTC. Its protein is CASSLAVQETQYF.

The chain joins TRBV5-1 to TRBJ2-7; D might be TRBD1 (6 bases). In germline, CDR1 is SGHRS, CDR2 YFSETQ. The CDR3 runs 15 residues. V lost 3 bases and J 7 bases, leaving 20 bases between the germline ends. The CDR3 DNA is TGCGCCAGCAGCTCTAGTTGGGGGCAGGTTGAAGAGCAGTACTTC. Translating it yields CASSSSWGQVEEQYF.

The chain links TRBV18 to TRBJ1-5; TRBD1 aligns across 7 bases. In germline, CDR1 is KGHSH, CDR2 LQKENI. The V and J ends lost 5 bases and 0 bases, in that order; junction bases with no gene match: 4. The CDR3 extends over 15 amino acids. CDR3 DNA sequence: TGTGCCAGCTCATCGGGACAGCTTAGCAATCAGCCCCAGCATTTT. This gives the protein CASSSGQLSNQPQHF.

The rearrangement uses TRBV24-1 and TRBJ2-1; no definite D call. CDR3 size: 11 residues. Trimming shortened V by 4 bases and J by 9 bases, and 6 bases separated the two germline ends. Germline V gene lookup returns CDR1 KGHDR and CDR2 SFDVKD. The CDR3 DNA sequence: TGTGCCACCAGTGACTATCTTGAGCAGTTCTTC. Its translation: CATSDYLEQFF.

The CDR3 bases are TGTGCCACCAGCAGAGCCGTCGGGAGGACTGAAGCTTTCTTT. It specifies CATSRAVGRTEAFF. The genes are TRBV15 and TRBJ1-1; D not resolved. Germline V gives CDR1 LNHNV, CDR2 YYDKDF (reference sequence). The V end was cut by 1 base, the J end by 5 bases, with 11 bases between. The length of the CDR3 is 14 residues.